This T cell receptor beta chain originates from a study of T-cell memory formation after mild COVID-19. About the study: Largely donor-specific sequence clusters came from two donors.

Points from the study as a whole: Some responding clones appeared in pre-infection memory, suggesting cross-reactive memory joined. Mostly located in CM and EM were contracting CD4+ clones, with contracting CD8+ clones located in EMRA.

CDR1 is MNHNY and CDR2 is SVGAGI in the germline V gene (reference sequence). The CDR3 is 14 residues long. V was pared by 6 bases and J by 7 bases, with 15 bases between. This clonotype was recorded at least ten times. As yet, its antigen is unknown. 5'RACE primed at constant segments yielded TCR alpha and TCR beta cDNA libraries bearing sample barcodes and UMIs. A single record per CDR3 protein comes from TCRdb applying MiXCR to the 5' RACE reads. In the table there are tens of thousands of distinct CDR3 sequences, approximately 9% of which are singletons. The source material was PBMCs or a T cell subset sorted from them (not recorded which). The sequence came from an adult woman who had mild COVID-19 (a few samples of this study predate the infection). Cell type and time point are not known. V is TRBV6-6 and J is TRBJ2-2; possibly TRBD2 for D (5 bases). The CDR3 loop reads CASRRLNEGGELFF. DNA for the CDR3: TGTGCCAGCAGACGACTCAATGAGGGCGGGGAGCTGTTTTTT.